This entry features one T cell receptor (beta chain) sequence. Antigen specificity is unknown. These data come from a study of cytomegalovirus exposure and HLA in healthy donors. General observations from the study: HLA alleles were associated with roughly 17,000 TCR beta sequences in a later analysis at 0.05 false discovery rate. CMV serostatus alone was available as immune exposure information. V- and J-gene trimming in TCR beta was tied to a missense DCLRE1C variant by an analysis performed later.

CDR1 is WNHNN and CDR2 is SYGVQD in the germline V gene (reference sequence). Between the trimmed V and J ends, which lost 3 bases and 10 bases, there was a span of 10 bases. The CDR3 spans 12 residues. PCR involved 60 Vbeta and 13 Jbeta primers. The repertoire was sequenced with immunoSEQ multiplex PCR; TCRdb's copy has only in-frame clones and lacks some. Among over 95,000 clones, 60% to 80% were seen once, and the ten largest hold about 3.5%. This rearrangement joins TRBV10-1 to TRBJ2-1; D not resolved. The sample consisted of PBMCs. The clonotype originates from a man aged 40-50 years in good health and CMV-seronegative. Written as DNA, the CDR3 is TGCGCCAGCAGTGACCCCTCCCGGGAGCAGTTCTTC. Translated: CASSDPSREQFF.